Presented here are 15 T cell receptor beta chains from one specimen sequenced in a study of T-cell reconstitution after alpha-beta-depleted transplantation in children. During its preparation, the TCRbeta library received unique molecular identifiers. MiXCR, run by TCRdb on the PCR reads, gives a single entry per CDR3 protein. The table records around 100,000 distinct CDR3 sequences, roughly 7.6% of them present only once. The sequenced sample was PBMCs, obtained before TCRalphabeta/CD19-depleted stem cell transplant. These receptors all come from a boy under 10 years old with acute lymphoblastic leukemia, due to receive a stem cell transplant.

This clonotype was detected ten times or more. The chain recombines TRBV6-2 or TRBV6-3 with TRBJ2-1; TRBD1 aligns across 7 bases. Germline loops: CDR1 MNHEY, CDR2 SVGEGT. This CDR3 is built from 15 residues. V lost 2 bases, J lost 1 base, and 2 bases stayed unmatched. Here the CDR3 DNA reads TGTGCCAGCAGTTACGGGACAGCATCCTACAATGAGCAGTTCTTC. Protein: CASSYGTASYNEQFF.

This clonotype was counted ten times or more. The chain joins TRBV12-3 or TRBV12-4 to TRBJ2-2; D may be TRBD2 (6 bases). This CDR3 is 16 amino acids long. V dropped 5 bases and J dropped 0 bases, with 13 bases sitting between them. For the CDR3, the DNA is TGTGCCAGCAGTAAACCGGGACTGACGAACACCGGGGAGCTGTTTTTT. Protein product: CASSKPGLTNTGELFF.

This clonotype occurred a few times. This chain uses TRBV9 with TRBJ2-3; the D call may be TRBD1 or TRBD2 (5 bases each). This CDR3 has 15 amino acids. Trimming stripped 4 bases from V and 6 bases from J, with 18 bases between. Germline CDR1 and CDR2: SGDLS and YYNGEE. The CDR3 protein is CASSPGLVGQDTQYF. For the CDR3, the DNA is TGTGCCAGCAGCCCCGGACTTGTGGGGCAGGATACGCAGTATTTT.

The chain couples TRBV5-1 to TRBJ2-3; 11 positions agree with TRBD2. The CDR3 is 16 residues long. Germline V gives CDR1 SGHRS, CDR2 YFSETQ. V lost 4 bases and J lost 3; bases outside the gene matches: 7. CDR3 amino acids: CASSPPSGGSTDTQYF. Written as DNA, the CDR3 is TGCGCCAGCAGCCCTCCTAGCGGGGGGAGTACAGATACGCAGTATTTT.

Many counts were recorded for this clonotype. The J gene is TRBJ2-1, the V gene TRBV5-1; D possibly corresponds to TRBD1 (6 bases). This CDR3 contains 15 residues. With 1 base removed from V and 2 bases from J, the gap between germline ends came to 10 bases. Per the germline V gene, CDR1 is SGHRS and CDR2 is YFSETQ. The CDR3 spells CASSLTYRAYNEQFF. DNA for the CDR3: TGCGCCAGCAGCTTGACCTACAGGGCCTACAATGAGCAGTTCTTC.

This clonotype has a count of ten or more. The chain carries TRBV20-1 and TRBJ1-2, with 7 bases lining up with TRBD1. J gave up 9 bases and V 2 bases, and 12 bases lay outside the gene matches. CDR1 DFQATT and CDR2 SNEGSKA come from the germline V gene (reference sequence). The CDR3 sequence is 14 residues long. CDR3 bases: TGCAGTGCTAGATTTCTCCGACAGGGTGTAAGCTACACCTTC. It codes for CSARFLRQGVSYTF.

The gene calls are TRBV10-2 and TRBJ2-3; D unclear. The CDR3 sequence is 12 residues long. Trimming took off 4 bases at V and 12 bases at J, with 14 bases between the two ends. Germline V CDR1 and CDR2: WSHSY, SAAADI. The CDR3 loop is CASSVKGLTQYF. The CDR3 DNA reads as TGCGCCAGCAGTGTGAAGGGCCTAACACAGTATTTT.

This clonotype was observed at least ten times. V usage is TRBV7-9 and J usage is TRBJ2-3, with TRBD1 matching 12 bases. V trimming: 6 bases; J trimming: 1 base; junction bases outside the gene matches: 5. Per the germline V gene, CDR1 is SEHNR and CDR2 is FQNEAQ (reference sequence). The CDR3 is 16 residues long. The CDR3 spells CASSVRDRGRTDTQYF. DNA of the CDR3: TGTGCCAGCAGTGTCCGGGACAGGGGGCGCACAGATACGCAGTATTTT.

This clonotype was seen repeatedly, ten times or more. The chain is built from TRBV18 and TRBJ1-2, with D hard to call. Germline CDR1 KGHSH, CDR2 LQKENI. The CDR3 loop spans 12 amino acids. Trimming shortened V by 5 bases and J by 2 bases, and 6 bases separated the two germline ends. CDR3 in DNA: TGTGCCAGCTCAGACAAAAACTATGGCTACACCTTC. It codes for CASSDKNYGYTF.

This clonotype was seen just once. The chain is built from TRBV4-3 and TRBJ2-7; no definite D call. The CDR3 consists of 17 residues. Trimming cost V 0 bases and J 0 bases, with 15 bases left between them. Germline CDR1 reads LGHNA; CDR2 reads YSLEER. CDR3 in DNA: TGCGCCAGCAGCCAAGACTTTACGGCCCTATCCTCCTACGAGCAGTACTTC. This codes for CASSQDFTALSSYEQYF.

At least ten counts were recorded for this clonotype. The chain employs TRBV25-1 and TRBJ2-5; D unresolved. The V gene lost 8 bases and the J gene lost 5 bases, with 18 bases spanning the gap. In germline, CDR1 is MGHDK, CDR2 SYGVNS. The CDR3 spans 14 residues. In nucleotides, the CDR3 is TGTGCCAGCTGTAAAACGGCACCACCGGAGACCCAGTACTTC. The encoded protein is CASCKTAPPETQYF.

This clonotype showed up many times. The J gene is TRBJ2-1, the V gene TRBV5-1, with 7 bases that match TRBD1. V dropped 0 bases and J dropped 8; count of bases not matched to a gene: 11. Germline CDR1 is SGHRS and CDR2 is YFSETQ. This CDR3 region has 16 residues. The CDR3: CASSLGGRGTMDEQFF. CDR3 DNA: TGCGCCAGCAGCTTGGGTGGCAGGGGGACGATGGATGAGCAGTTCTTC.

There are a few counts of this clonotype. J is TRBJ1-2 and V is TRBV29-1; D may be TRBD1 (5 bases). Germline V CDR1 and CDR2: SQVTM, ANQGSEA. V lost 4 bases and J lost 2, with 8 bases in between. The CDR3 extends over 12 amino acids. The CDR3 nucleotides are TGCAGCGTTGCGGGACGGAACTATGGCTACACCTTC. Protein product: CSVAGRNYGYTF.

This clonotype has a count of ten or more. V is TRBV4-2 and J is TRBJ2-1; D remains unclear. The CDR3 runs to 14 residues. The germline gives CDR1 LGHNA, CDR2 YNFKEQ. Trimming took off 1 base at V and 6 bases at J, with 10 bases between the two ends. This CDR3 is CASSQAKGPNEQFF. The CDR3 DNA sequence: TGTGCCAGCAGCCAAGCGAAAGGTCCCAATGAGCAGTTCTTC.

This clonotype came up many times. V is TRBV20-1 and J is TRBJ2-1; D possibly corresponds to TRBD1 (6 bases). The V and J ends lost 3 bases and 7 bases respectively, with 7 bases between them. CDR3 length: 11 amino acids. Per the germline V gene, CDR1 is DFQATT and CDR2 is SNEGSKA (reference sequence). Here the CDR3 reads CSASRGNEQFF. In DNA, the CDR3 is TGCAGTGCTAGTAGGGGGAATGAGCAGTTCTTC.